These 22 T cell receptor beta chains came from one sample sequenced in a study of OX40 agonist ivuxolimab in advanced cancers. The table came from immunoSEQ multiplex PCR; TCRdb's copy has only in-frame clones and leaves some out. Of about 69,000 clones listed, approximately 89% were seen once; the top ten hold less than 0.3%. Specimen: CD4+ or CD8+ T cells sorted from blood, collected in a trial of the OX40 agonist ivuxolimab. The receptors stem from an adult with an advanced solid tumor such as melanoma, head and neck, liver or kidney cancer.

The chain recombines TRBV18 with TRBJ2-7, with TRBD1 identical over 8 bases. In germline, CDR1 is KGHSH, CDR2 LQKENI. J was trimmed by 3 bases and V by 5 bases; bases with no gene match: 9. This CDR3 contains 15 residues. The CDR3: CASSSLPGTGYEQYF. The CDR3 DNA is TGTGCCAGCTCATCGTTGCCCGGGACAGGCTACGAGCAGTACTTC. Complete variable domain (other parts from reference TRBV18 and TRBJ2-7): NAGVMQNPRHLVRRRGQEARLRCSPMKGHSHVYWYRQLPEEGLKFMVYLQKENIIDESGMPKERFSAEFPKEGPSILRIQQVVRGDSAAYFCASSSLPGTGYEQYFGPGTRLTVT.

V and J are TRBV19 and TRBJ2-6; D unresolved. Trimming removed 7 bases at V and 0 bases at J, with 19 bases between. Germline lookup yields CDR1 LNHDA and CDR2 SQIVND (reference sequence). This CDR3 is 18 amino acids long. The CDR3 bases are TGTGCCAGTAATCCGCGTCCAGGTTCCCCCTCTGGGGCCAACGTCCTGACTTTC. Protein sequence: CASNPRPGSPSGANVLTF.

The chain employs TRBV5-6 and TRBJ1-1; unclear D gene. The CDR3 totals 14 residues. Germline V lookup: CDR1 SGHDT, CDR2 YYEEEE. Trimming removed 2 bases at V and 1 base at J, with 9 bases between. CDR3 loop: CASSFIGTNTEAFF. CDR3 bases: TGTGCCAGCAGCTTTATAGGCACGAACACTGAAGCTTTCTTT.

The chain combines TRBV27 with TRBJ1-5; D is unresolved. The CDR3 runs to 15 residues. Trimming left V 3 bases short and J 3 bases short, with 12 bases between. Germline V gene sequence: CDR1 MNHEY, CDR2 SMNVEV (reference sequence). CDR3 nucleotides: TGTGCCAGCAGTTTCGAGGCAGGCCCCAATCAGCCCCAGCATTTT. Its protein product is CASSFEAGPNQPQHF.

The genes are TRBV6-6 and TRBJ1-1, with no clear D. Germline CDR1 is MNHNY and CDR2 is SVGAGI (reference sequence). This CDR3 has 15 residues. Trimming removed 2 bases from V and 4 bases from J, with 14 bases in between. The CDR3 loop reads CASSYEDRWSTEAFF. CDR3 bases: TGTGCCAGCAGTTACGAAGATCGGTGGAGCACTGAAGCTTTCTTT.

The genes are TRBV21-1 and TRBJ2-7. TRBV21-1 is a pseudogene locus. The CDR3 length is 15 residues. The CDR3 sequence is CASSKGIAVPYEQYF. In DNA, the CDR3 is TGTGCCAGCAGCAAGGGGATAGCCGTACCCTACGAGCAGTACTTC.

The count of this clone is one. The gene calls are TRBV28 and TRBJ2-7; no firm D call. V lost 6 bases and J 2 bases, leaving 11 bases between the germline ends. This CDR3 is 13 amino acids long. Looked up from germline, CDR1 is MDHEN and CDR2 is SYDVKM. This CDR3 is CASRISRAYEQYF. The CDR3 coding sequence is TGTGCCAGCAGGATCTCTAGAGCCTACGAGCAGTACTTC.

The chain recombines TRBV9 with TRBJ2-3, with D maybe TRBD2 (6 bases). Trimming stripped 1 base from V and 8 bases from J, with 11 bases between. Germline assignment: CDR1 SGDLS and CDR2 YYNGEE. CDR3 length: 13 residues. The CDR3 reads CASSVSRESTQYF. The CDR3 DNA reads TGTGCCAGCAGCGTAAGTCGGGAGAGTACGCAGTATTTT. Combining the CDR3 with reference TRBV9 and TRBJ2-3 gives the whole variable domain DSGVTQTPKHLITATGQRVTLRCSPRSGDLSVYWYQQSLDQGLQFLIQYYNGEERAKGNILERFSAQQFPDLHSELNLSSLELGDSALYFCASSVSRESTQYFGPGTRLTVL.

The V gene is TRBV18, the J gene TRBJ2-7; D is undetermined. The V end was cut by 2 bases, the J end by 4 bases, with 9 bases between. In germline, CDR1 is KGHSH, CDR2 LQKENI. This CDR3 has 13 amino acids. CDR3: CASSPSHQYEQYF. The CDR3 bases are TGTGCCAGCTCACCATCACACCAATACGAGCAGTACTTC.

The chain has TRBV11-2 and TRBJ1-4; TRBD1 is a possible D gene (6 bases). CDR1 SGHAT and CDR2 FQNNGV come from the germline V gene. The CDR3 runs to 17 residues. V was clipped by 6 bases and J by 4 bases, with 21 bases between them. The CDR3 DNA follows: TGTGCCAGCAGTGAACGCCCGGGGCAGGGGAGTAATGAAAAACTGTTTTTT. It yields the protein CASSERPGQGSNEKLFF. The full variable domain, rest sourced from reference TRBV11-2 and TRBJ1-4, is EAGVAQSPRYKIIEKRQSVAFWCNPISGHATLYWYQQILGQGPKLLIQFQNNGVVDDSQLPKDRFSAERLKGVDSTLKIQPAKLEDSAVYLCASSERPGQGSNEKLFFGSGTQLSVL.

In DNA, the CDR3 is TGTGCCAGCAGCTTGCAAGTGCCCTACGAGCAGTACTTC. It specifies CASSLQVPYEQYF. The V call is TRBV5-6, the J call TRBJ2-7; D call uncertain. Germline loops: CDR1 SGHDT, CDR2 YYEEEE. The CDR3 totals 13 residues. Trimming left V 1 base short and J 2 bases short, with 7 bases between.

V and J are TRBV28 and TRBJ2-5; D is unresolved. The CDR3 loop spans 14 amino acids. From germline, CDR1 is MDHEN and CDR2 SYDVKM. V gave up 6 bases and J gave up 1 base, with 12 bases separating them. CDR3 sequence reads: CASSHGRRQETQYF. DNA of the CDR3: TGTGCCAGCAGCCACGGACGGCGCCAAGAGACCCAGTACTTC.

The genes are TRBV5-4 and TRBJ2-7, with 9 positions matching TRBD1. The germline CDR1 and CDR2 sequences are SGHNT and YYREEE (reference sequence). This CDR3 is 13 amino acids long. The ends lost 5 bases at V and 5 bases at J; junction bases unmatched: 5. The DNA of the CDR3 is TGTGCCAGCAGTAGGGGGACAGGGAACGAGCAGTACTTC. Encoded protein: CASSRGTGNEQYF.

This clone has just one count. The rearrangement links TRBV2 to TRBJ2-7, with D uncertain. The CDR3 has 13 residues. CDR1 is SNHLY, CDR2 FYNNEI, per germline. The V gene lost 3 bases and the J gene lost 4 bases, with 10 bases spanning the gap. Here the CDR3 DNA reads TGTGCCAGCAGTGAGGGTCTGAGTTACGAGCAGTACTTC. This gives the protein CASSEGLSYEQYF.

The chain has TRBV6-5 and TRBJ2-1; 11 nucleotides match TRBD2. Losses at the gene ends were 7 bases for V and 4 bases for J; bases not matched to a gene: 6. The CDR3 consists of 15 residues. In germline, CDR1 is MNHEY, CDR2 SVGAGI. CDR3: CASKGTSGPYNEQFF. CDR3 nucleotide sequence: TGTGCCAGCAAAGGGACTAGCGGTCCATACAATGAGCAGTTCTTC.

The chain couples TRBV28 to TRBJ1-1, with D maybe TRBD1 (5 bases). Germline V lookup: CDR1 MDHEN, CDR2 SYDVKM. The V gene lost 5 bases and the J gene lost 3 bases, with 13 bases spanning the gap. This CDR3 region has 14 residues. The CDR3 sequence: CASSLHPGDTEAFF. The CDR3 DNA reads TGTGCCAGCAGTCTACACCCGGGGGACACTGAAGCTTTCTTT.

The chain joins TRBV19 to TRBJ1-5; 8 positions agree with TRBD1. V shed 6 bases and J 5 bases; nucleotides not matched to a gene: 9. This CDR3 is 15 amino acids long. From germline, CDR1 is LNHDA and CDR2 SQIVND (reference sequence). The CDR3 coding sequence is TGTGCCAGTAGAGCCGGGCAGGGGGCGTATCAGCCCCAGCATTTT. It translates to CASRAGQGAYQPQHF.

This CDR3 reads CASSPGGALGNQPQHF. The CDR3 DNA is TGCGCCAGCAGCCCAGGCGGGGCACTGGGCAATCAGCCCCAGCATTTT. The chain employs TRBV5-1 and TRBJ1-5; TRBD1 is a possible D gene (5 bases). Germline CDR1 SGHRS, CDR2 YFSETQ. The CDR3 extends over 16 amino acids. V was trimmed by 4 bases and J by 2 bases, leaving 16 bases between them. The full variable domain, in which reference TRBV5-1 and TRBJ1-5 provide the parts outside the CDR3, is KAGVTQTPRYLIKTRGQQVTLSCSPISGHRSVSWYQQTPGQGLQFLFEYFSETQRNKGNFPGRFSGRQFSNSRSEMNVSTLELGDSALYLCASSPGGALGNQPQHFGDGTRLSIL.

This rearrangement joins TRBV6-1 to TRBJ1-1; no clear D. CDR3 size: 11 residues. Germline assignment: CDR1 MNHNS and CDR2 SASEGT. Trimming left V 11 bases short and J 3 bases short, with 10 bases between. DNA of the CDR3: TGTGCCGCCAGTGTGTACACTGAAGCTTTCTTT. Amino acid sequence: CAASVYTEAFF.

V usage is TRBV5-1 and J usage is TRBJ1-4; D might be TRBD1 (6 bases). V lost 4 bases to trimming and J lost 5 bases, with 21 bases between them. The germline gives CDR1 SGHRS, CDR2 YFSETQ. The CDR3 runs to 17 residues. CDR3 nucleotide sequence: TGCGCCAGCAGCCAGGGGCTGGGGTGGACAGAGAATGAAAAACTGTTTTTT. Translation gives CASSQGLGWTENEKLFF.

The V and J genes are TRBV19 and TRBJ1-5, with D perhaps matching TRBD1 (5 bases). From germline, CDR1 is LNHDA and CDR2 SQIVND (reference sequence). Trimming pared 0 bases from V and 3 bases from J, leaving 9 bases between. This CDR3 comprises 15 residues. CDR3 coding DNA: TGTGCCAGTAGTATAGATCCAGGGTCCAATCAGCCCCAGCATTTT. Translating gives CASSIDPGSNQPQHF.

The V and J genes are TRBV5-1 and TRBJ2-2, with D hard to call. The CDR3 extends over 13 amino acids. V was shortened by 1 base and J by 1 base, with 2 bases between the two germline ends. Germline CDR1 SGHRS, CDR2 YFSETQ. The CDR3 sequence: CASSLRNTGELFF. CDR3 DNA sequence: TGCGCCAGCAGCTTGCGGAACACCGGGGAGCTGTTTTTT.